These 12 T cell receptor beta chains share one sample of origin, sequenced in a study of T cell repertoires in cytomegalovirus infection. No cognate antigen is known for these TCRs. TCRdb used MiXCR to reprocess the reads, holding one entry per CDR3 protein. Among 200,000 to 250,000 distinct CDR3 sequences listed, about 40% were seen once. Sequenced material: CD8+ T cells from cultured PBMCs, taken from culture after CMV antigen stimulation. The receptors were gathered from a human donor in good health (CMV status not recorded). Some clones in this sample may be carry-over from other donors' samples.

In its sample, this clonotype was seen a few times. The chain is built from TRBV10-3 and TRBJ2-5; 9 positions match TRBD1. This CDR3 contains 16 residues. Germline V CDR1 and CDR2: ENHRY, SYGVKD. V dropped 2 bases and J dropped 4; count of bases not matched to a gene: 8. The CDR3 region is CAISENRGHMRETQYF. CDR3 in DNA: TGTGCCATCAGTGAGAACAGGGGGCATATGCGAGAGACCCAGTACTTC.

This clonotype appeared many times. V usage is TRBV7-8 and J usage is TRBJ2-2, with D perhaps TRBD1 (6 bases). V was cut by 3 bases and J by 1 base, with 27 bases left in between. The CDR3 extends over 21 amino acids. In germline, CDR1 is SGHVS, CDR2 FQNEAQ. The CDR3 coding sequence is TGTGCCAGCAGCTTCGACCTCCTCGGGCAGGGGAACCTCTGGAACACCGGGGAGCTGTTTTTT. This translates into CASSFDLLGQGNLWNTGELFF.

The V call is TRBV7-2, the J call TRBJ2-7; perhaps D is TRBD1 or TRBD2 (6 bases each). The CDR3 sequence is 13 residues long. V was cut by 6 bases and J by 4 bases, with 13 bases left in between. Germline CDR1 is SGHTA and CDR2 is FQGNSA. Here the CDR3 DNA reads TGTGCCAGCAGTAACGGGGGCTGGTACGAGCAGTACTTC. Its translation: CASSNGGWYEQYF.

The V call is TRBV7-9, the J call TRBJ2-1, with 9 bases matching TRBD1. Germline CDR1 is SEHNR and CDR2 is FQNEAQ (reference sequence). CDR3 length: 15 amino acids. The J segment lost 7 bases and the V segment lost 4 bases, leaving 8 bases of the junction unmatched. The CDR3 DNA is TGTGCCAGCAGCTCCCGGGACAGGGAGAGGAATGAGCAGTTCTTC. Translating gives CASSSRDRERNEQFF.

The rearrangement uses TRBV2 and TRBJ1-2; no reliable D call. CDR1 and CDR2 (germline): SNHLY, FYNNEI. CDR3 length: 14 amino acids. Deletions cut 3 bases from V and 0 bases from J, with 8 bases between. The CDR3 protein is CASSDIGPNYGYTF. The DNA for the CDR3 is TGTGCCAGCAGTGATATTGGGCCTAACTATGGCTACACCTTC.

This chain joins TRBV19 and TRBJ1-1, with TRBD1 as a possible D gene (5 bases). V lost 2 bases and J 5 bases, leaving 12 bases between the germline ends. In germline, CDR1 is LNHDA, CDR2 SQIVND (reference sequence). CDR3 size: 14 residues. The CDR3 spells CASSIQGVRTEAFF. CDR3 coding DNA: TGTGCCAGTAGTATACAGGGCGTGAGGACTGAAGCTTTCTTT.

This clonotype was picked up a small number of times. V usage is TRBV6-5 and J usage is TRBJ2-3; 8 nucleotides line up with TRBD1. J gave up 2 bases and V 5 bases, and 9 bases lay outside the gene matches. CDR3 length: 16 residues. Germline V CDR1 and CDR2: MNHEY, SVGAGI. The CDR3 DNA reads as TGTGCCAGCAGTCCACTCGGACAGGGTTTCACAGATACGCAGTATTTT. Its translation: CASSPLGQGFTDTQYF.

This chain links TRBV7-9 with TRBJ2-2; 10 positions agree with TRBD1. This CDR3 comprises 16 residues. Germline V gene data show CDR1 as SEHNR and CDR2 as FQNEAQ (reference sequence). Trimming removed 6 bases from V and 4 bases from J; junction bases left unmatched: 8. CDR3 bases: TGTGCCAGCAGGACCCCGGGACAGGGGACCACCGGGGAGCTGTTTTTT. This translates into CASRTPGQGTTGELFF.

This clonotype was counted between two and nine times. This chain uses TRBV7-9 with TRBJ2-3, with 14 bases matching TRBD2. The CDR3 has 15 amino acids. Trimming cost V 6 bases and J 7 bases; bases outside gene matches: 6. The V gene's germline CDR1 is SEHNR and CDR2 FQNEAQ (reference sequence). The CDR3 bases are TGTGCCAGCAGTGCCGGGACTAGCGGGAGCCATACGCAGTATTTT. Its protein is CASSAGTSGSHTQYF.

There are a few counts of this clonotype. V gene TRBV7-9 combines with J gene TRBJ2-1; perhaps TRBD2 as D (6 bases). CDR1 and CDR2 (germline): SEHNR, FQNEAQ (reference sequence). The CDR3 has 12 amino acids. Trimming cost V 3 bases and J 10 bases, with 10 bases left between them. CDR3 sequence reads: CASSLGGEEQFF. CDR3 DNA: TGTGCCAGCAGCTTGGGGGGAGAGGAGCAGTTCTTC.

The rearrangement links TRBV4-2 to TRBJ2-5; D unclear. This CDR3 contains 15 residues. V lost 0 bases and J 7 bases, leaving 15 bases between the germline ends. Germline CDR1 reads LGHNA; CDR2 reads YNFKEQ. DNA for the CDR3: TGTGCCAGCAGCCAAGACAAGGCCCTAAAAGGGACCCAGTACTTC. Amino acids: CASSQDKALKGTQYF.

This chain uses TRBV4-1 with TRBJ1-5; D might be TRBD1 (6 bases). The germline V and J ends were trimmed by 0 bases and 6 bases, with 15 bases remaining between them. The CDR3 is 16 residues long. CDR1 is MGHRA, CDR2 YSYEKL, per germline. The CDR3, as DNA: TGCGCCAGCAGCCAAGATTTTCTGGGGGGCTTTCAGCCCCAGCATTTT. Its translation is CASSQDFLGGFQPQHF.